The source of this T cell receptor beta chain is a study of blood T cells in healthy people across ages. Germline V gene lookup returns CDR1 SGHTA and CDR2 FQGNSA. The V gene lost 3 bases and the J gene lost 6 bases, with 8 bases spanning the gap. The CDR3 totals 12 residues. With regard to this clonotype: Antigen specificity is unknown.

Whole-study results and caveats: CMV status of donors was unknown, possibly confounding expanded clonotype changes.

It was with a sample-barcoded 5' primer and a J-beta primer mix that a second PCR of roughly 7 to 11 cycles was run. TCRdb reanalysed the 5' RACE reads using MiXCR and keeps one entry per CDR3 protein. Of approximately 810,000 distinct CDR3 sequences in the sample, about 37% were seen once. The chain links TRBV7-2 to TRBJ1-2; D is unresolved. The specimen sequenced was blood. The source is a young man in good health. The CDR3 nucleotides are TGTGCCAGCAGCTTGGGTTGGGATGGCTACACCTTC. Its translation is CASSLGWDGYTF.